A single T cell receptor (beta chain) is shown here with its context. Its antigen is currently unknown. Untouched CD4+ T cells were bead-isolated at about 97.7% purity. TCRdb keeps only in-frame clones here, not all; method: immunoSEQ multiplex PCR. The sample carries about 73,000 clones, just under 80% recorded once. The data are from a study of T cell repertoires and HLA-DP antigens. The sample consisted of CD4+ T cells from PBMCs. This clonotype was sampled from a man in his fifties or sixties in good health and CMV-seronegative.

Here the CDR3 reads CASSLEGSNTEAFF. The CDR3, as DNA: TGTGCCAGCAGCTTGGAGGGATCGAACACTGAAGCTTTCTTT. The chain combines TRBV11-2 with TRBJ1-1; no clear D. Germline CDR1 and CDR2: SGHAT and FQNNGV. The CDR3 runs 14 residues. V shed 3 bases and J shed 1 base, with 9 bases lying between them. The full variable domain, rest sourced from reference TRBV11-2 and TRBJ1-1, is EAGVAQSPRYKIIEKRQSVAFWCNPISGHATLYWYQQILGQGPKLLIQFQNNGVVDDSQLPKDRFSAERLKGVDSTLKIQPAKLEDSAVYLCASSLEGSNTEAFFGQGTRLTVV.